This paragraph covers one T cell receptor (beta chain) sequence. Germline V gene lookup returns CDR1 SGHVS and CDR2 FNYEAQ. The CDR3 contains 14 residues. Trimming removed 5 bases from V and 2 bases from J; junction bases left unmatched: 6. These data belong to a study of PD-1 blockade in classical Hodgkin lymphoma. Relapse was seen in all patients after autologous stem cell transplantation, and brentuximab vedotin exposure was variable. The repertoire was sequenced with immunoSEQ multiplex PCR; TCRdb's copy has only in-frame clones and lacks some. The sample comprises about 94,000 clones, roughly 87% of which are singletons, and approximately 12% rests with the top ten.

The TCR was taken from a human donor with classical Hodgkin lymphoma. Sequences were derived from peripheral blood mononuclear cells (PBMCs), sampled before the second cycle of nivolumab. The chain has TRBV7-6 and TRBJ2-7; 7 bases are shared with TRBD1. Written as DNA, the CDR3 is TGTGCCAGCAGCCACAGGGGCCCAGCCTACGAGCAGTACTTC. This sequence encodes CASSHRGPAYEQYF.